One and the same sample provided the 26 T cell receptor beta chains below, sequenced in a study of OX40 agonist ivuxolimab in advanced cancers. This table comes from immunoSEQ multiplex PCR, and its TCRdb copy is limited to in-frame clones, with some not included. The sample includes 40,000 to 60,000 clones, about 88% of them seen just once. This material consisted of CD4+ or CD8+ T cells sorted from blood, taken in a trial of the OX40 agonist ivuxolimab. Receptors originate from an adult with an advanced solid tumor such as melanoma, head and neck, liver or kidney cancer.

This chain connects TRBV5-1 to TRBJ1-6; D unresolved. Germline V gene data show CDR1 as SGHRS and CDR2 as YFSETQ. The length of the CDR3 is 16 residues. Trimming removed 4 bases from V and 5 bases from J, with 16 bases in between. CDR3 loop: CASSSSVIPNNSPLHF. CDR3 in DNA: TGCGCCAGCAGCAGCAGCGTGATCCCTAATAATTCACCCCTCCACTTT.

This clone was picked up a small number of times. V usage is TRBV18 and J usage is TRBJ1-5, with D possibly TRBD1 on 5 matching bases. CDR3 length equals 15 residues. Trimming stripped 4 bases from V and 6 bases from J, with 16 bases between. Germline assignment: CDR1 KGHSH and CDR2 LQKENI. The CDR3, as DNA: TGTGCCAGCTCACTCGGACACCAGGAGAGTCAGCCCCAGCATTTT. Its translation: CASSLGHQESQPQHF. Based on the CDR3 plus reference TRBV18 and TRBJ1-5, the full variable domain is NAGVMQNPRHLVRRRGQEARLRCSPMKGHSHVYWYRQLPEEGLKFMVYLQKENIIDESGMPKERFSAEFPKEGPSILRIQQVVRGDSAAYFCASSLGHQESQPQHFGDGTRLSIL.

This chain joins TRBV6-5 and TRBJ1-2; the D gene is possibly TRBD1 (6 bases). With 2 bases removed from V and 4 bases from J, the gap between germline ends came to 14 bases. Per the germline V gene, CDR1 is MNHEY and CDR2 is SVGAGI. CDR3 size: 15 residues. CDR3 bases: TGTGCCAGCAGTTACCAGGGGCCGCTAATCTATGGCTACACCTTC. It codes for CASSYQGPLIYGYTF.

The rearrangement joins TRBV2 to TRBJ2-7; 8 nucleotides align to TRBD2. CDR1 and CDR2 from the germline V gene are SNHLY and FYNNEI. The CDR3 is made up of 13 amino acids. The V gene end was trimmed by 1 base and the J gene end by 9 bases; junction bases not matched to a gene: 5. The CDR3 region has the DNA TGTGCCAGCAGTGAAGTGGGGACTAGGGGGCAGTACTTC. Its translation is CASSEVGTRGQYF. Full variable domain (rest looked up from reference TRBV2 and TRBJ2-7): EPEVTQTPSHQVTQMGQEVILRCVPISNHLYFYWYRQILGQKVEFLVSFYNNEISEKSEIFDDQFSVERPDGSNFTLKIRSTKLEDSAMYFCASSEVGTRGQYFGPGTRLTVT.

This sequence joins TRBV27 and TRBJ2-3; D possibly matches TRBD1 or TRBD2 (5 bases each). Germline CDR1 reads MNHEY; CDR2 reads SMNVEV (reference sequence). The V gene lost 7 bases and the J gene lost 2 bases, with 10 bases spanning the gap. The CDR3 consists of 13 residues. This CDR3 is CASTGASTDTQYF. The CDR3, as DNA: TGTGCCAGCACCGGGGCTTCCACAGATACGCAGTATTTT.

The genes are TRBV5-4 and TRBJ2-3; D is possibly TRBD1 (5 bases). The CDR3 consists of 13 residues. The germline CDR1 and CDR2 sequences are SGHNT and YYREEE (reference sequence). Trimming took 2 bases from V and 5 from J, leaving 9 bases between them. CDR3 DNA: TGTGCCAGCAGCTTCCAGGGTGGAGATACGCAGTATTTT. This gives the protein CASSFQGGDTQYF. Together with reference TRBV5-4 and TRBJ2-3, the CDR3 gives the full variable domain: ETGVTQSPTHLIKTRGQQVTLRCSSQSGHNTVSWYQQALGQGPQFIFQYYREEENGRGNFPPRFSGLQFPNYSSELNVNALELDDSALYLCASSFQGGDTQYFGPGTRLTVL.

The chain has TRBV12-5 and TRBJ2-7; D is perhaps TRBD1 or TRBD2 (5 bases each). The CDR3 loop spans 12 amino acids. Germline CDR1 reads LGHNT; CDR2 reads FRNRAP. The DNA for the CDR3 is TGTCACCCCCGGGACGTACCCTACGAGCAGTACTTC. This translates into CHPRDVPYEQYF.

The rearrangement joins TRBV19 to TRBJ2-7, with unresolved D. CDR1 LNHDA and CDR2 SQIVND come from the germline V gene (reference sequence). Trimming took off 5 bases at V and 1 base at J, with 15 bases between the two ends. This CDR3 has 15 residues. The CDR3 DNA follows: TGTGCCAGTAGTGTTGAACCCGGGTCTTCCTACGAGCAGTACTTC. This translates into CASSVEPGSSYEQYF.

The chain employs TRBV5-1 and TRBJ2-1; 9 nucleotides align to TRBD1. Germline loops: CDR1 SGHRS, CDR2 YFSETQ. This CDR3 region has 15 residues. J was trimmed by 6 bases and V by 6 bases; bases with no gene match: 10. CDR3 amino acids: CASNPGTGIFNEQFF. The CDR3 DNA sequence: TGCGCCAGCAACCCCGGGACAGGGATTTTCAATGAGCAGTTCTTC.

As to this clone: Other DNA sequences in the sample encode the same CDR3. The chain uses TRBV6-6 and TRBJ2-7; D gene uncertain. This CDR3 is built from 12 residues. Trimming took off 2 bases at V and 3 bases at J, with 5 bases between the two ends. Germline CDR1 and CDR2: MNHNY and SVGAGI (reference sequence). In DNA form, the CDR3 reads TGTGCCAGCAGTTACACAGACTACGAGCAGTACTTC. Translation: CASSYTDYEQYF.

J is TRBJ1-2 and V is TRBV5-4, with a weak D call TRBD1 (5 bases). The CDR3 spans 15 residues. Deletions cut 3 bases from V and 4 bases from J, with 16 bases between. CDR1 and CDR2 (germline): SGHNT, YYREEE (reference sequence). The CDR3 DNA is TGTGCCAGCAGCTGGGGGGAGGGGCTCGGCTATGGCTACACCTTC. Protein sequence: CASSWGEGLGYGYTF. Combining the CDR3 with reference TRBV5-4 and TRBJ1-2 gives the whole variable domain ETGVTQSPTHLIKTRGQQVTLRCSSQSGHNTVSWYQQALGQGPQFIFQYYREEENGRGNFPPRFSGLQFPNYSSELNVNALELDDSALYLCASSWGEGLGYGYTFGSGTRLTVV.

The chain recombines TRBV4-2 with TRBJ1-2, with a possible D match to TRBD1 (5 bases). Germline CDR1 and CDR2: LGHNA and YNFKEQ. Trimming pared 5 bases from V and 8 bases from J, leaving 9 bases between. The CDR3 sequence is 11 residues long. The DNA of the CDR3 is TGTGCCAGCAGCTTATCAGGGGGCTACACCTTC. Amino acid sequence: CASSLSGGYTF.

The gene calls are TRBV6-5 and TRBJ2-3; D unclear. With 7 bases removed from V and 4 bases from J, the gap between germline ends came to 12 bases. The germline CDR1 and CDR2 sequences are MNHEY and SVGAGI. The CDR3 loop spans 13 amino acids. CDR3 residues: CASTLTQSDTQYF. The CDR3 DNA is TGTGCCAGCACCCTTACTCAATCAGATACGCAGTATTTT.

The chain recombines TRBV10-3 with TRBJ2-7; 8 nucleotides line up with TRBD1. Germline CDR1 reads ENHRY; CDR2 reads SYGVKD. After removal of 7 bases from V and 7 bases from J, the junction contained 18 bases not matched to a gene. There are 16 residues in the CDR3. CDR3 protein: CAIKPDQGQGAPEQYF. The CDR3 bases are TGTGCCATCAAACCCGACCAGGGGCAGGGGGCCCCTGAGCAGTACTTC.

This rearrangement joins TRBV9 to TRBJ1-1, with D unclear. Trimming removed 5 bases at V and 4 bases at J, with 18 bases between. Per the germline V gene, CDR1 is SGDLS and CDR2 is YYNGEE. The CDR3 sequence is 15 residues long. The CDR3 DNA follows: TGTGCCAGCAGTCCCCTCCCGGGGAAGGGCACTGAAGCTTTCTTT. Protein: CASSPLPGKGTEAFF. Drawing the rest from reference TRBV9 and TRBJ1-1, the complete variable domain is DSGVTQTPKHLITATGQRVTLRCSPRSGDLSVYWYQQSLDQGLQFLIQYYNGEERAKGNILERFSAQQFPDLHSELNLSSLELGDSALYFCASSPLPGKGTEAFFGQGTRLTVV.

DNA of the CDR3: TGTGCCAGCAGCTTAAGGGACAGTTTCTACGAGCAGTACTTC. This gives the protein CASSLRDSFYEQYF. The gene calls are TRBV13 and TRBJ2-7, with 7 bases lining up with TRBD1. Germline CDR1 PRHDT, CDR2 FYEKMQ (reference sequence). The CDR3 totals 14 residues. With 2 bases clipped from V and 3 bases from J, the junction kept 4 bases outside the gene matches. The full variable domain, completed using reference TRBV13 and TRBJ2-7, is AAGVIQSPRHLIKEKRETATLKCYPIPRHDTVYWYQQGPGQDPQFLISFYEKMQSDKGSIPDRFSAQQFSDYHSELNMSSLELGDSALYFCASSLRDSFYEQYFGPGTRLTVT.

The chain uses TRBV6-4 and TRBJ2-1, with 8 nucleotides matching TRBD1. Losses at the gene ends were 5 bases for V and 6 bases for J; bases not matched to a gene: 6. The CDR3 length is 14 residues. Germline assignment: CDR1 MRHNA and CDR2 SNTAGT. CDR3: CASSTMDRVNEQFF. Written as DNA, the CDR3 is TGTGCCAGCAGTACCATGGACAGGGTCAATGAGCAGTTCTTC.

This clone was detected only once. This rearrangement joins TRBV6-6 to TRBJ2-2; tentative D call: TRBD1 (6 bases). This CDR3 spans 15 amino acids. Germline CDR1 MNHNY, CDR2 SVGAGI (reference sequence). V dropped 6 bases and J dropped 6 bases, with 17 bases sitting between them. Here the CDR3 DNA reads TGTGCCAGCAGCAACCCGGGACACGAGCCCGGGGAGCTGTTTTTT. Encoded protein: CASSNPGHEPGELFF.

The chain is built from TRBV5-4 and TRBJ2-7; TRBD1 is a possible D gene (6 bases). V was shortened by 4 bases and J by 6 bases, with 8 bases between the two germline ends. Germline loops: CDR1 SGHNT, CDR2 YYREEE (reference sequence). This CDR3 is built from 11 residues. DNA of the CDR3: TGTGCCAGCAGCCTAGGGGGCGAGCAGTACTTC. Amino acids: CASSLGGEQYF.

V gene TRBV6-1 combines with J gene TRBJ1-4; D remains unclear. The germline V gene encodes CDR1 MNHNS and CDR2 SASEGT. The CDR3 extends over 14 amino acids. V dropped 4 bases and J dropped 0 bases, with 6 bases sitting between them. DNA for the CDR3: TGTGCCAGCAGTGTAGGTGCAACTAATGAAAAACTGTTTTTT. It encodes CASSVGATNEKLFF.

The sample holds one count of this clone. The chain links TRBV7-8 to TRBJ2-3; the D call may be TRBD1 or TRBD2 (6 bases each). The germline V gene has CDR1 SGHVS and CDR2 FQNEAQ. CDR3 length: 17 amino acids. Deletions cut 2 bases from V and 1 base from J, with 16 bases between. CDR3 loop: CASSLRGRRGGTDTQYF. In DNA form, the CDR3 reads TGTGCCAGCAGCTTACGTGGACGGAGGGGGGGCACAGATACGCAGTATTTT.

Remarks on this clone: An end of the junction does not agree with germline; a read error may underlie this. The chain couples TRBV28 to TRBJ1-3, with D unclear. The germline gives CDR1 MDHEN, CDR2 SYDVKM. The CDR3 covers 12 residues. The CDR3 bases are TGTGCCAGCAAAGGGTCCGGAAACACCATATGTTTT. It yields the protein CASKGSGNTICF.

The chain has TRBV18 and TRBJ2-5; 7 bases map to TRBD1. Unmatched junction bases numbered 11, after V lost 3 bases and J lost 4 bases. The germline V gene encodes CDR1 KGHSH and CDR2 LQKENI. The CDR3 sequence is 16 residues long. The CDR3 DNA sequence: TGTGCCAGCTCACCGTTATACAGGGGTGTCTCAGAGACCCAGTACTTC. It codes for CASSPLYRGVSETQYF.

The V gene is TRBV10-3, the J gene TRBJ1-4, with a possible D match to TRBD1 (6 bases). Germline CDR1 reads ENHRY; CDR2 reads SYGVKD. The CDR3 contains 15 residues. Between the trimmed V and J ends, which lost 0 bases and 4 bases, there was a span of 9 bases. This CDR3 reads CAISESQGINEKLFF. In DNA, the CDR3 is TGTGCCATCAGTGAGTCGCAGGGGATTAATGAAAAACTGTTTTTT.

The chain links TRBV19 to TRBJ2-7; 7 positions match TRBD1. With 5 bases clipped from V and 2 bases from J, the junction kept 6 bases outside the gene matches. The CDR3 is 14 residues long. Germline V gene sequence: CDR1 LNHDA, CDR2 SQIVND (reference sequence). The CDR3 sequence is CASSLGQGAYEQYF. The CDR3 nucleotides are TGTGCCAGTAGTCTGGGGCAGGGGGCCTACGAGCAGTACTTC.

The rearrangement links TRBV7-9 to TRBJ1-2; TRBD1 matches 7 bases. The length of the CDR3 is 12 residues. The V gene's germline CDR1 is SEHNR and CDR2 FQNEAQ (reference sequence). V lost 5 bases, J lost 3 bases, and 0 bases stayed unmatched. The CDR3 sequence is CASSGQDYGYTF. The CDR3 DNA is TGTGCCAGCAGCGGACAGGACTATGGCTACACCTTC.